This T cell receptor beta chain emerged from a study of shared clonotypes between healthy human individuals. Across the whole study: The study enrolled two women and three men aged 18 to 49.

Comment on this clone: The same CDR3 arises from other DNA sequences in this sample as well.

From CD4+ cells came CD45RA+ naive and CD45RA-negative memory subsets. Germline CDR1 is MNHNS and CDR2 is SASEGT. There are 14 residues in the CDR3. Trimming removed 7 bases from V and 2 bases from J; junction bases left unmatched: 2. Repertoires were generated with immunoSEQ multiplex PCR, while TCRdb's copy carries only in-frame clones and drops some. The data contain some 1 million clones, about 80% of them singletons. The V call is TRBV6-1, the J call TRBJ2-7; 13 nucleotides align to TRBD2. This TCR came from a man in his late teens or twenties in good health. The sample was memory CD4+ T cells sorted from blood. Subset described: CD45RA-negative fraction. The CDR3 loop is CASTGLAGAYEQYF. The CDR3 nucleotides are TGTGCCAGCACCGGACTAGCGGGAGCCTACGAGCAGTACTTC.